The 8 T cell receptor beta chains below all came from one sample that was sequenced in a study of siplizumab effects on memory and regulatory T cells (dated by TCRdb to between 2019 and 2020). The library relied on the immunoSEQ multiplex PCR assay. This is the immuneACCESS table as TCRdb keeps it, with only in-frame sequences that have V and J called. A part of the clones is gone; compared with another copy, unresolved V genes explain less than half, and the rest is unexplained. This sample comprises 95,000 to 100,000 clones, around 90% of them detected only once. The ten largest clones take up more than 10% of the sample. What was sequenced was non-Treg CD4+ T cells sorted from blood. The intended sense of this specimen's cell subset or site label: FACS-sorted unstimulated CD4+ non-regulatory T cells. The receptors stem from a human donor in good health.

The CDR3 DNA reads as TGTGCCAGCACCCCCTCTCCACAAGCCAAAAACATTCAGTACTTC. Translated, it gives CASTPSPQAKNIQYF. The chain uses TRBV9 and TRBJ2-4; D ambiguous. In germline, CDR1 is SGDLS, CDR2 YYNGEE. The length of the CDR3 is 15 residues. V lost 6 bases and J lost 0, with 13 bases in between.

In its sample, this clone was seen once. In DNA, the CDR3 is TGTGCCAGCAGCTACAGTACAACTAATGAAAAACTGTTTTTT. Translating gives CASSYSTTNEKLFF. The chain carries TRBV6-5 and TRBJ1-4; D remains unclear. V lost 6 bases and J 0 bases, leaving 8 bases between the germline ends. Germline values: CDR1 MNHEY, CDR2 SVGAGI. This CDR3 has 14 amino acids.

CDR3 amino acids: CASSPGDTQYF. The CDR3 region has the DNA TGCGCCAGCAGCCCGGGAGATACGCAGTATTTT. V is TRBV5-1 and J is TRBJ2-3; no clear D gene. Trimming left V 4 bases short and J 5 bases short, with 5 bases between. CDR3 size: 11 residues. The germline V gene encodes CDR1 SGHRS and CDR2 YFSETQ.

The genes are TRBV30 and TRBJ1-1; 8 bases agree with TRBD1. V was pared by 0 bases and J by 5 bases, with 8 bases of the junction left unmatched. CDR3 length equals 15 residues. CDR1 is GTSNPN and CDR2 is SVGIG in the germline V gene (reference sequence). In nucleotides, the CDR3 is TGTGCCTGGAGTGTACGGGCAGGGGGCCTAACTGAAGCTTTCTTT. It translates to CAWSVRAGGLTEAFF.

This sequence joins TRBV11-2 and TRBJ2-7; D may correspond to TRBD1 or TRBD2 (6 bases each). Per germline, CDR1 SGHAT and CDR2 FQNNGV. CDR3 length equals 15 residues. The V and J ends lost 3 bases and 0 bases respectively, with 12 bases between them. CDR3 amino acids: CASSFGGPLSYEQYF. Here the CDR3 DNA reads TGTGCCAGCAGCTTCGGGGGCCCCCTCTCCTACGAGCAGTACTTC.

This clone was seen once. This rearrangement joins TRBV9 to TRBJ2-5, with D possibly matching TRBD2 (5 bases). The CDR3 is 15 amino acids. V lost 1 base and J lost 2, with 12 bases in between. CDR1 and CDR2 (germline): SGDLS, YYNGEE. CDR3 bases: TGTGCCAGCAGCGTAAGGGCGGGCCCACAAGAGACCCAGTACTTC. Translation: CASSVRAGPQETQYF.

The DNA for the CDR3 is TGTGCCAGTCGGGGCGGAGATACGCAGTATTTT. This translates into CASRGGDTQYF. This chain joins TRBV19 and TRBJ2-3; D tentatively reads TRBD1 or TRBD2 (5 bases each). This CDR3 spans 11 amino acids. V was clipped by 8 bases and J by 5 bases, with 8 bases between them. Looked up from germline, CDR1 is LNHDA and CDR2 is SQIVND (reference sequence).

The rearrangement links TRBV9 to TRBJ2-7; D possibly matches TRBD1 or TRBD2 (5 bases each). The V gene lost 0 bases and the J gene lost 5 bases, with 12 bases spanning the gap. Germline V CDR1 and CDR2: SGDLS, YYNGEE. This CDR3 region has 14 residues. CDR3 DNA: TGTGCCAGCAGCGTAGCGGCAGGGACCAACGAGCAGTACTTC. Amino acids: CASSVAAGTNEQYF.